One sample yielded the 10 T cell receptor beta chains listed below, sequenced in a study of T cell repertoires in cytomegalovirus infection. TCRdb fed the reads into MiXCR, producing one record per CDR3 protein. The sample yields just under 300,000 distinct CDR3 sequences, about a tenth seen once. The material sequenced was PBMCs. Every receptor here comes from a human donor in good health (CMV status not recorded). Some clones in this sample may be carry-over from other donors' samples.

This clonotype was seen just once. This chain uses TRBV6-2 or TRBV6-3 with TRBJ2-7; the D is unclear. CDR3 length equals 12 residues. CDR1 and CDR2 (germline): MNHEY, SVGEGT. V gave up 0 bases and J gave up 6 bases, with 6 bases separating them. CDR3 amino acids: CASSYSTSEQYV. The CDR3 DNA is TGTGCCAGCAGTTACTCGACCAGCGAGCAGTACGTC.

This clonotype was recorded many times. This chain connects TRBV20-1 to TRBJ2-7; D remains unclear. CDR1 and CDR2 from the germline V gene are DFQATT and SNEGSKA (reference sequence). Trimming cost V 1 base and J 6 bases, with 16 bases left between them. The CDR3 loop spans 14 amino acids. CDR3 sequence (DNA): TGCAGTGCTAGAGTTGGACCCGCTCGTGGCGAGCAGTACTTC. Amino acids: CSARVGPARGEQYF.

This sequence joins TRBV18 and TRBJ2-1, with a weak D call TRBD1 (5 bases). CDR1 and CDR2 from the germline V gene are KGHSH and LQKENI. The CDR3 spans 13 residues. V was clipped by 5 bases and J by 6 bases, with 11 bases between them. The CDR3 nucleotides read TGTGCCAGCTCAGAACAGGTATTCAATGAGCAGTTCTTC. It is translated as CASSEQVFNEQFF.

CDR3 residues: CASSLGGGRQPQHF. CDR3 nucleotides: TGTGCCAGCAGCTTGGGTGGGGGCAGGCAGCCCCAGCATTTT. This chain connects TRBV5-5 to TRBJ1-5; D perhaps matches TRBD1 (6 bases). V was clipped by 0 bases and J by 7 bases, with 11 bases between them. Per germline, CDR1 SGHKS and CDR2 YYEKEE (reference sequence). CDR3 length equals 14 residues.

This clonotype was seen repeatedly, ten times or more. The chain recombines TRBV29-1 with TRBJ1-1, with 8 nucleotides matching TRBD1. The junction had 7 bases not matched to a gene; V was cut back by 4 bases and J by 12 bases. The length of the CDR3 is 11 residues. Germline V CDR1 and CDR2: SQVTM, ANQGSEA. DNA of the CDR3: TGCAGCGTTGGCCGGACAGGGACAACTTTCTTT. Protein sequence: CSVGRTGTTFF.

This clonotype was counted many times. The V gene is TRBV6-2 or TRBV6-3, the J gene TRBJ2-7; TRBD2 matches 9 bases. Germline trimming cut 2 bases from V and 3 bases from J; bases unmatched to any gene: 2. The CDR3 totals 14 residues. Germline V gives CDR1 MNHEY, CDR2 SVGEGT. CDR3 coding DNA: TGTGCCAGCAGTTACGGACTAGCGAGCTACGAGCAGTACGTC. This codes for CASSYGLASYEQYV.

This clonotype was seen at least ten times. The genes are TRBV28 and TRBJ1-4; D remains ambiguous. Germline assignment: CDR1 MDHEN and CDR2 SYDVKM. The CDR3 spans 12 residues. V lost 8 bases, J lost 5 bases, and 9 bases lay in between. CDR3 protein: CASRVGNEKLFF. The CDR3 DNA follows: TGTGCCAGCCGGGTAGGGAATGAAAAACTGTTTTTT.

The chain couples TRBV5-1 to TRBJ1-2; 7 bases map to TRBD1. The CDR3 totals 15 residues. V gave up 0 bases and J gave up 6 bases; unmatched junction bases: 8. Per the germline V gene, CDR1 is SGHRS and CDR2 is YFSETQ. CDR3: CASSLVPDRENGYTF. CDR3 nucleotides: TGCGCCAGCAGCTTGGTACCCGACAGGGAGAATGGCTACACCTTC.

At least ten counts were recorded for this clonotype. V usage is TRBV7-9 and J usage is TRBJ2-2; D is perhaps TRBD2 (7 bases). V dropped 4 bases and J dropped 6 bases, with 18 bases sitting between them. CDR3 length equals 16 residues. The germline V gene has CDR1 SEHNR and CDR2 FQNEAQ (reference sequence). CDR3 in amino acids: CASSYPGGRRAGELFF. The CDR3, as DNA: TGTGCCAGCAGCTACCCCGGGGGGCGCCGGGCCGGGGAGCTGTTTTTT.

The table lists this clonotype with a few counts. The chain recombines TRBV12-3 or TRBV12-4 with TRBJ2-3, with D possibly matching TRBD2 (5 bases). V was clipped by 3 bases and J by 0 bases, with 19 bases between them. There are 18 residues in the CDR3. CDR3 bases: TGTGCCAGCAGTTTCTCTTTGCCCGACTACCCCAGCACAGATACGCAGTATTTT. This sequence encodes CASSFSLPDYPSTDTQYF.